This TCR beta chain was identified during a study of blood T cell repertoires in COVID-19. At the level of the study: From the United States, Italy and Spain came samples of acute and convalescent COVID-19. Sample material is recorded as cDNA or gDNA derived from T cells, B-cell-depleted T cells, or PBMCs.

Followed longitudinally, the Seattle patients had been enrolled during active infection. The ends were cut back, 5 bases at V and 5 bases at J, with 15 bases in the middle. In germline, CDR1 is MGHRA, CDR2 YSYEKL. The CDR3 has 14 residues. As processed by the authors: Nucleated cell number was recorded as an estimate derived from reference gene primer amplification. Repertoires were generated with immunoSEQ multiplex PCR, while TCRdb's copy carries only in-frame clones and drops some. V and J calls and clone size come straight from that table; D and trimming were deduced from the DNA. The sample lists 300,000 to 400,000 clones; 70% to 90% were seen once.

V is TRBV4-1 and J is TRBJ1-1; the D gene is possibly TRBD1 (5 bases). The sample was peripheral blood. The receptor comes from a woman in her thirties with COVID-19, enrolled during active disease. CDR3 sequence (DNA): TGCGCCAGCAGCGCGGACCCCCGGGGGACTGAAGCTTTCTTT. Translated, it gives CASSADPRGTEAFF.